This T cell receptor (beta chain) is from a study of blood T cell repertoires in COVID-19. The data were produced by immunoSEQ multiplex PCR, yet TCRdb's version contains in-frame clones alone and is incomplete. The table records 150,000 to 200,000 clones, around nine tenths of them present only once. The sequence was obtained from a man aged 18 to 30 with active or convalescent COVID-19. Sequencing was performed on peripheral blood.

CDR3 nucleotides: TGTGCCAGTAGTTACCTACCGGAGGTGCCCACAGATACGCAGTATTTT. Its translation is CASSYLPEVPTDTQYF. The chain links TRBV19 to TRBJ2-3; TRBD2 is a possible D gene (5 bases). V gave up 5 bases and J gave up 2 bases, with 17 bases separating them. Germline CDR1 LNHDA, CDR2 SQIVND (reference sequence). The CDR3 runs to 16 residues.